The 6 T cell receptor beta chains listed next were all sequenced from one sample in a study of identical twins. Each CDR3 protein gets one entry after TCRdb re-called the 5' RACE reads with MiXCR. The sample has 500,000 to 650,000 distinct CDR3 sequences; 7% to 7.5% are singletons. These data also formed part of another study, on yellow fever vaccine responses in identical twins.

What was sequenced was PBMCs. All receptors come from a woman aged 18 to 35 in good health.

The genes are TRBV29-1 and TRBJ2-5, with 11 positions matching TRBD1. The CDR3 covers 13 residues. Germline V gene data show CDR1 as SQVTM and CDR2 as ANQGSEA. J was trimmed by 5 bases and V by 7 bases; bases with no gene match: 6. CDR3 in DNA: TGCAGCGCCCGGACAGGGGGCAAGGAGACCCAGTACTTC. Translating it yields CSARTGGKETQYF.

Written as DNA, the CDR3 is TGTGCCAGCACCCCTTTTGTAGGCTACACCGGGGAGCTGTTTTTT. Amino acids: CASTPFVGYTGELFF. This rearrangement joins TRBV6-1 to TRBJ2-2, with D unresolved. The CDR3 extends over 15 amino acids. Looked up from germline, CDR1 is MNHNS and CDR2 is SASEGT. Trimming shortened V by 7 bases and J by 3 bases, and 15 bases separated the two germline ends.

This clonotype was seen a handful of times. The chain employs TRBV10-3 and TRBJ2-3; TRBD2 might be the D (6 bases). The CDR3 has 15 amino acids. CDR1 is ENHRY and CDR2 is SYGVKD in the germline V gene. Between the trimmed V and J ends, which lost 4 bases and 2 bases, there was a span of 13 bases. CDR3 amino acids: CAISADGGDTDTQYF. The CDR3 DNA reads as TGTGCCATCAGTGCCGACGGGGGAGACACAGATACGCAGTATTTT.

The V call is TRBV27, the J call TRBJ2-7; D unresolved. The CDR3 is 9 residues long. Germline V gives CDR1 MNHEY, CDR2 SMNVEV (reference sequence). Trimming took 5 bases from V and 6 from J, leaving 2 bases between them. As DNA, the CDR3 is TGTGCCAGCAGTCTCGAGCAGTACGTC. It yields the protein CASSLEQYV.

The J gene is TRBJ1-4, the V gene TRBV7-9; D unclear. Trimming stripped 1 base from V and 4 bases from J, with 10 bases between. Germline lookup yields CDR1 SEHNR and CDR2 FQNEAQ (reference sequence). The CDR3 runs 15 residues. CDR3: CASSLGSADNEKLFF. CDR3 nucleotide sequence: TGTGCCAGCAGCTTAGGGTCAGCTGATAATGAAAAACTGTTTTTT.

This clonotype was recorded a few times. The chain combines TRBV7-2 with TRBJ2-2; D is perhaps TRBD1 (5 bases). V dropped 1 base and J dropped 4 bases, with 13 bases sitting between them. Germline V gene data show CDR1 as SGHTA and CDR2 as FQGNSA. CDR3 size: 16 residues. The CDR3 DNA reads as TGTGCCAGCAGCTTAGAAGGGGCGTTGGTCACCGGGGAGCTGTTTTTT. This translates into CASSLEGALVTGELFF.